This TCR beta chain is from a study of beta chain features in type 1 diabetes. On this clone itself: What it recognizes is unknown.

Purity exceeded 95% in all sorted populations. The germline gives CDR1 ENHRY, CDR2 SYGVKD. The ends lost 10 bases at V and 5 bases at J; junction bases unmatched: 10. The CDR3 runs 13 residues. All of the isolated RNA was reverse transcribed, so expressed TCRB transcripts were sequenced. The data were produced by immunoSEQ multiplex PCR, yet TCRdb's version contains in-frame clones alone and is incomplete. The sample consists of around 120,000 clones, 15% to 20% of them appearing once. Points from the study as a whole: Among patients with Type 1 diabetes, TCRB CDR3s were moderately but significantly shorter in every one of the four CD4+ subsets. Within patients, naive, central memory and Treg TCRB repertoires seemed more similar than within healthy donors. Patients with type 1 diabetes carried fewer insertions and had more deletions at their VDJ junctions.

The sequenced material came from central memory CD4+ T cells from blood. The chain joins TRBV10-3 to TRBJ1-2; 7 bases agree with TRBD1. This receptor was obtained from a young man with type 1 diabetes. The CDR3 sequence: CATRGARGYGYTF. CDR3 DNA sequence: TGTGCCACCAGGGGGGCCCGAGGGTATGGCTACACCTTC.